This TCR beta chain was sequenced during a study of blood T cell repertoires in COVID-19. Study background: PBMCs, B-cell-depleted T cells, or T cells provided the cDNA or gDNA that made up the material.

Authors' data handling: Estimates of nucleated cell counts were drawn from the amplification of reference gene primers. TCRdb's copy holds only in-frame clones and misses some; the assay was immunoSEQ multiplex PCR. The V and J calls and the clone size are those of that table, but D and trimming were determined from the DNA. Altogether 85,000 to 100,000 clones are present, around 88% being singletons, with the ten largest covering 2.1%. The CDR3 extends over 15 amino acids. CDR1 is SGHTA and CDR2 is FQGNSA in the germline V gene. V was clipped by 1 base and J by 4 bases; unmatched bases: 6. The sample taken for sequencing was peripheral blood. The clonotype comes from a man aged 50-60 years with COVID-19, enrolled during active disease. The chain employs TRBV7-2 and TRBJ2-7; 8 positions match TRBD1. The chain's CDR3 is CASSLVQGAKYEQYF. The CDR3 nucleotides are TGTGCCAGCAGCTTAGTTCAGGGGGCAAAATACGAGCAGTACTTC.